This TCR beta chain stems from a study of blood T cells in healthy people across ages. Whole-study context: With template switching, about one barcoded beta molecule was captured per two T cells. Study outcomes and limitations: Unsorted PBMCs ruled out conclusive naive versus antigen-experienced comparison.

On this clonotype itself: Its antigen remains unidentified.

A second roughly 6 to 11 cycle PCR used barcoded and J-beta primers. MiXCR was run by TCRdb on the 5' RACE reads, yielding one entry per CDR3 protein. This table holds 1.5 million to 2 million distinct CDR3 sequences, 28% found once. Looked up from germline, CDR1 is SGHVS and CDR2 is FNYEAQ. Between the trimmed V and J ends, which lost 5 bases and 2 bases, there was a span of 25 bases. The CDR3 totals 20 residues. Total RNA, at least 5 micrograms per sample, was extracted from PBMCs. The chain is built from TRBV7-6 and TRBJ2-6, with D perhaps TRBD1 or TRBD2 (6 bases each). This clonotype was obtained from a woman in her twenties or thirties in good health. The source material was blood. The CDR3: CASSPKGGGAARTGANVLTF. CDR3 sequence (DNA): TGTGCCAGCAGCCCCAAGGGGGGCGGGGCGGCACGTACTGGGGCCAACGTCCTGACTTTC. The variable domain in full, with the rest retrieved from reference TRBV7-6 and TRBJ2-6, is GAGVSQSPRYKVTKRGQDVALRCDPISGHVSLYWYRQALGQGPEFLTYFNYEAQQDKSGLPNDRFSAERPEGSISTLTIQRTEQRDSAMYRCASSPKGGGAARTGANVLTFGAGSRLTVL.